A selection of T cell receptor beta chains follows, all from one sample in a study of identical twins. TCRdb recomputed calls from the 5' RACE reads with MiXCR, one row per CDR3 protein. The table includes 500,000 to 700,000 distinct CDR3 sequences, under 8.5% detected once. This same sample was also part of a study on yellow fever vaccine responses in identical twins.

Source material: PBMCs. The receptors stem from a woman younger than 35 in good health. The conserved cysteine and the conserved F or W are not part of the CDR3 here. A clone size is listed for some rows: how often the clone was seen (once, few, many), or a class if it is expanded.

v_call,clone_size,cdr3_length,cdr3_aa
TRBV28,-,11,ASAFSGWETQY
TRBV20-1,-,10,SATPSNQPQH
TRBV20-1,few,12,SARDFAPTNEQF
TRBV13,-,12,ASSSAFRDSEAF
TRBV28,-,11,ATTAGGAYEQY
TRBV19,many,12,ASRGGFDNQPQH
TRBV29-1,-,17,SVARGVPGSGKSYNEQF
TRBV11-2,-,12,ASSLPGLLETQY
TRBV12-3/TRBV12-4,many,16,ASSPWLRENPLNTEAF
TRBV28,many,12,ASSRSSNRREAF
TRBV3-1,-,14,ASSQNSGRLSETQY
TRBV12-3/TRBV12-4,many,13,ASRAPGFTNYGYT